This TCR beta chain derives from a study of blood T cell repertoires in COVID-19. Some clones are missing from TCRdb's copy, which holds only in-frame ones; the method was immunoSEQ multiplex PCR. The sample has 150,000 to 200,000 clones, around 80% seen once. The age range of participants was about 18 to 90 years, with residence in around 22 US areas. V lost 2 bases and J 0 bases, leaving 8 bases between the germline ends. Germline V gene lookup returns CDR1 ENHRY and CDR2 SYGVKD. This CDR3 is built from 15 residues. Only one count was recorded for this clone. The chain is built from TRBV10-3 and TRBJ1-3, with a possible D match to TRBD1 (6 bases). The source material was PBMCs or T cells enriched from blood (not recorded which). The receptor was isolated from a woman in her forties or fifties who had recovered from COVID-19. The CDR3 region has the DNA TGTGCCATCAGTGAGGGACAGAGCTCTGGAAACACCATATATTTT. Amino acids: CAISEGQSSGNTIYF.